This T cell receptor beta chain derives from a study of naive and memory T cell subsets. Study results and limitations: Gini index rose across naive, CM, EM and EMRA in CD4 and CD8.

With respect to this clonotype: Antigen unknown.

After the first PCR, alpha and beta chain libraries were processed separately. CD8 T cells were positively selected from what remained after CD4 positive selection. Trimming shortened V by 7 bases and J by 1 base, and 16 bases separated the two germline ends. There are 15 residues in the CDR3. Germline-derived CDR1 and CDR2 are SGHDN and FVKESK. An equimolar mix of two oligonucleotides served as the beta constant-region primer for TRBC1 and TRBC2. Four rounds of PCR amplified the ligated cDNA using nested alpha and beta constant-region primers plus SP2. A 12-nucleotide UMI and the SP2 primer were added to the cDNA 3' end by oligonucleotide ligation. TCRdb itself ran the UMI-ligation and nested PCR reads through MiXCR, one entry per CDR3 protein. The sample has about 120,000 distinct CDR3 sequences, 36% seen once.

The specimen was central memory CD4+ T cells from blood. This TCR was sampled from a human donor in good health. The V and J genes are TRBV14 and TRBJ1-1; no firm D call. CDR3 in amino acids: CASNPTGSKNTEAFF. CDR3 coding DNA: TGTGCCAGCAACCCAACCGGGAGTAAGAACACTGAAGCTTTCTTT.